This is a list of T cell receptor beta chains from one sample in a study of T cell responses to AZD1222 COVID-19 vaccine. Sequencing was performed with immunoSEQ multiplex PCR; in TCRdb, only in-frame clones are kept and a portion is missing. The sample yields about 97,000 clones, 84% seen once. The sample consisted of peripheral blood, taken on day 0 of AZD1222 vaccination. All receptors derive from an adult in good health. Each CDR3 is given with its conserved first and last residue. The order of the fields is D gene, clone size, J gene, V gene, CDR3 protein, CDR3 DNA. A D gene is named only where the DNA matches it firmly. Rows give clone size only sometimes, using once, few, many, or a class for an expanded clone.

>NA|NA|TRBJ1-4|TRBV30
CAWSRNGATNEKLFF
TGTGCCTGGAGTAGAAACGGTGCAACTAATGAAAAACTGTTTTTT
>NA|NA|TRBJ1-5|TRBV7-9
CASSLVNQPQHF
TGTGCCAGCAGCTTGGTCAATCAGCCCCAGCATTTT
>TRBD2|NA|TRBJ2-2|TRBV6-2/TRBV6-3
CASSYSTSLGATGELFF
TGTGCCAGCAGTTACTCGACTAGCCTCGGCGCCACCGGGGAGCTGTTTTTT
>NA|few|TRBJ1-1|TRBV4-3
CASSQDGTPRDEAFF
TGCGCCAGCAGCCAAGATGGTACCCCCCGAGACGAAGCTTTCTTT
>NA|NA|TRBJ1-5|TRBV29-1
CSVVDSNLAQHF
TGCAGCGTAGTTGACAGTAATCTGGCCCAGCATTTT
>TRBD2|once|TRBJ2-3|TRBV18
CASSPRTSGRGTDTQYF
TGTGCCAGCTCACCCCGGACTAGCGGGAGGGGCACAGATACGCAGTATTTT
>NA|NA|TRBJ1-2|TRBV7-2
CASSASSYGYTF
TGTGCCAGCAGCGCGAGCTCTTATGGCTACACCTTC
>NA|NA|TRBJ1-4|TRBV12-5
CASGSGLTSGEKLFF
TGTGCTAGTGGCTCAGGCCTTACTAGCGGCGAAAAACTGTTTTTT
>NA|NA|TRBJ1-2|TRBV19
CASSVAGYGYTF
TGTGCCAGCTCGGTGGCGGGATATGGCTACACCTTC
>NA|NA|TRBJ1-5|TRBV5-1
CASSLEGGPGQPQHF
TGCGCCAGCAGCTTGGAAGGTGGTCCGGGACAGCCCCAGCATTTT
>TRBD1|NA|TRBJ2-7|TRBV7-8
CASSIDRGRLHEQYF
TGTGCCAGCAGCATAGACAGGGGGCGCCTCCACGAGCAGTACTTC
>TRBD1|NA|TRBJ1-5|TRBV4-3
CASSSELTGGQPQHF
TGCGCCAGCAGCTCCGAACTAACAGGGGGTCAGCCCCAGCATTTT
>NA|once|TRBJ1-6|TRBV20-1
CSARDGVRLHF
TGCAGTGCTAGAGATGGGGTTCGCCTCCACTTT
>NA|NA|TRBJ1-1|TRBV21-1
CASSPHGGTGATNTEAFF
TGTGCCAGCAGCCCCCATGGCGGGACAGGGGCGACTAACACTGAAGCTTTCTTT
>TRBD1|NA|TRBJ1-6|TRBV7-8
CASRYGTADSPLHF
TGTGCCAGCAGGTACGGGACAGCAGATTCACCCCTCCACTTT
>NA|NA|TRBJ2-7|TRBV6-6
CASSFSTGEQYF
TGTGCCAGCAGTTTTTCAACGGGAGAGCAGTACTTC
>TRBD2|NA|TRBJ2-5|TRBV9
CASSVDSGGTPETQYF
TGTGCCAGCAGCGTAGATAGCGGGGGGACCCCAGAGACCCAGTACTTC
>TRBD2|NA|TRBJ2-1|TRBV20-1
CSASRAEASGTDEQFF
TGCAGTGCTAGTAGGGCCGAGGCTAGCGGGACCGATGAGCAGTTCTTC
>TRBD1|NA|TRBJ2-6|TRBV6-5
CASSLQGSGANVLTF
TGTGCCAGCAGTTTACAGGGGTCTGGGGCCAACGTCCTGACTTTC
>NA|few|TRBJ1-1|TRBV7-2
CASSYPRTEAFF
TGTGCCAGCAGCTACCCAAGAACTGAAGCTTTCTTT
>NA|NA|TRBJ2-2|TRBV10-1
CASSEWGRGTGELFF
TGCGCCAGCAGTGAATGGGGGCGCGGCACCGGGGAGCTGTTTTTT
>NA|once|TRBJ2-3|TRBV14
CASSQGDTQYF
TGTGCCAGCAGCCAAGGCGATACGCAGTATTTT
>NA|once|TRBJ2-3|TRBV4-1
CASSQEVGSSTDTQYF
TGCGCCAGCAGCCAAGAGGTCGGGAGCAGCACAGATACGCAGTATTTT
>TRBD2|once|TRBJ2-1|TRBV6-2/TRBV6-3
CASSRTSGSSRSYNEQFF
TGTGCCAGCAGTAGAACTAGCGGGAGTAGTAGGTCCTACAATGAGCAGTTCTTC
>NA|NA|TRBJ1-4|TRBV28
CASSSPHATNEKLFF
TGTGCCAGCAGTTCCCCCCATGCAACTAATGAAAAACTGTTTTTT
>NA|NA|TRBJ1-3|TRBV6-5
CASSPSSGNTIYF
TGTGCCAGCAGTCCCAGCTCTGGAAACACCATATATTTT
>NA|NA|TRBJ1-4|TRBV4-2
CASSQDLQATNEKLFF
TGTGCCAGCAGCCAAGATCTACAGGCAACTAATGAAAAACTGTTTTTT
>NA|once|TRBJ1-1|TRBV12-3/TRBV12-4
CASSLALGTEAFF
TGTGCCAGCAGTTTAGCGCTGGGGACAGAAGCTTTCTTT
>TRBD1|NA|TRBJ1-1|TRBV5-1
CASSLGTGVGEAFF
TGCGCCAGCAGCTTGGGGACAGGGGTCGGTGAAGCTTTCTTT
>TRBD1|few|TRBJ2-3|TRBV24-1
CATSDPTGEDTQYF
TGTGCCACCAGTGATCCAACAGGGGAGGATACGCAGTATTTT
>NA|NA|TRBJ1-1|TRBV6-5
CASSYPTLEAFF
TGTGCCAGCAGTTACCCGACGCTTGAAGCTTTCTTT
>TRBD1|NA|TRBJ2-7|TRBV9
CASSIQGELVDEQYF
TGTGCCAGCAGCATACAGGGGGAGTTGGTCGATGAGCAGTACTTC
>NA|NA|TRBJ1-1|TRBV6-6
CASNREYPLLNTEAFF
TGTGCCAGCAACAGAGAATACCCGTTATTGAACACTGAAGCTTTCTTT
>NA|NA|TRBJ2-2|TRBV19
CATRRVTGELFF
TGTGCCACGAGACGGGTTACCGGGGAGCTGTTTTTT
>TRBD1|NA|TRBJ1-2|TRBV30
CAWMWGQGRQLGYTF
TGTGCCTGGATGTGGGGACAGGGGCGCCAGCTCGGCTACACCTTC